This T cell receptor (beta chain) emerged from a study of T cells in Graves' hyperthyroidism and ophthalmopathy. Points from the study as a whole: The model foresaw ophthalmopathy a median around 6.4 months prior to onset. Most expanded thyroid clonotypes above 0.001 recurred in blood.

Germline assignment: CDR1 MNHEY and CDR2 SVGEGT. V gave up 0 bases and J gave up 12 bases; unmatched junction bases: 11. The CDR3 consists of 15 residues. Aged 18 to 65, the patients had hyperthyroidism that was newly diagnosed and had lasted under 2 months. This clonotype was detected a few times. Its antigen is undetermined. Researchers took RNA transcripts and amplified the TCR beta CDR3 regions from them. The study used the HTBI primer set for a first-round RT-PCR of the TCR CDR3. TCRdb reprocessed the multiplex PCR reads with MiXCR, giving one entry per CDR3 protein. This sample has 550,000 to 600,000 distinct CDR3 sequences; 16% occur once, and the top ten carry 18%.

This TCR came from a woman aged 18 to 35 with Graves' hyperthyroidism. What was sequenced was blood. This chain uses TRBV6-2 or TRBV6-3 with TRBJ2-1; 7 positions agree with TRBD1. The DNA for the CDR3 is TGTGCCAGCAGTTACTCGATTGGACAGGTACGAAGGCAGTTCTTC. The encoded protein is CASSYSIGQVRRQFF.